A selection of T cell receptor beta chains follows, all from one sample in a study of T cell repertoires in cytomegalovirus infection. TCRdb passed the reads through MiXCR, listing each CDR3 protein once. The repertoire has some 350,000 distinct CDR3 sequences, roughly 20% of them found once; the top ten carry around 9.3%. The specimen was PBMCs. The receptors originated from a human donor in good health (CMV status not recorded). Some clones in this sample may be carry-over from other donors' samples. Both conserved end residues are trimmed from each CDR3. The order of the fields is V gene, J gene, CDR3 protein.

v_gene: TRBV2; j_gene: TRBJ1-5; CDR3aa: ASSVESGSQPQH
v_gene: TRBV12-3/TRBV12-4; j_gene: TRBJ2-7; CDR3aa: ASSSYGDYLEQY
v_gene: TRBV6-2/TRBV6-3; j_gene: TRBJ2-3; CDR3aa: ASSYGTSGDTQY
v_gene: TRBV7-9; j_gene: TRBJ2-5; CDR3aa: ASSPIWREIWQETQY
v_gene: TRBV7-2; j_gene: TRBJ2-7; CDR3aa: ASSLARTGAYEQY
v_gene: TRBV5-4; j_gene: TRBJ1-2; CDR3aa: ASSLAGFAGDRFDGYT
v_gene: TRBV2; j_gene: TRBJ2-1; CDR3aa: ASSGGKQGGTSGGYNEQF
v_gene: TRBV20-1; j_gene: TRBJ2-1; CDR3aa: SAQEPLAANEQF
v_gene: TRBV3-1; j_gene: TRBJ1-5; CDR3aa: ASSLGQGGQPQH
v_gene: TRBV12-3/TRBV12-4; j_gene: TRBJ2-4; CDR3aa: ASSLASSVAKNIQY
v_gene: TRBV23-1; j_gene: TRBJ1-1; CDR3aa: ASSHRPEAF
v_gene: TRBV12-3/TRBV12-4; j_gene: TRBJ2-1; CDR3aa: ASKRGYYNEQF
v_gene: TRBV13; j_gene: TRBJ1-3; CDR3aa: ASSRQVRSGNTIY
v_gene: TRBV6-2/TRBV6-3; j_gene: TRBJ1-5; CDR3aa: FNQPQH
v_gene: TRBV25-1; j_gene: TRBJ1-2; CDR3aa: ASSWGTDYGYT
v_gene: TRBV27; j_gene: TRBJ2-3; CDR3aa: ASSPLAGGSTDTQY
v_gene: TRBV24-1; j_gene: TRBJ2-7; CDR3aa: ATSDPGQGSHEQY
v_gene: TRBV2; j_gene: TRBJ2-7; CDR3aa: ASSDSLDYEQY
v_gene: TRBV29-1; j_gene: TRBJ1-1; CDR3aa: SGGSLGAEAF
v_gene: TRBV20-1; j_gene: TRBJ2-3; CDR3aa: SASSGDYTQY
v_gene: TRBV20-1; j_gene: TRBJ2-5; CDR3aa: SARLGAGAETQY
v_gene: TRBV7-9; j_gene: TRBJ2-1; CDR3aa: ASIPDSGGTSSYNEQF
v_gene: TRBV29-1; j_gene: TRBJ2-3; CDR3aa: SVRRGGTDTQY
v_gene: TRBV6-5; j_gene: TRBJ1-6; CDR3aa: ASSNPQGERSPLH
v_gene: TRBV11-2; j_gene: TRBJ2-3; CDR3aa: ASSHRPSADTQY
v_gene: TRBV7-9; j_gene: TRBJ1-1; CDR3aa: ASSLEFSNTEAF
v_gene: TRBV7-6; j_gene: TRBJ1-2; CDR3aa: ASSLVGVTGTSGYT
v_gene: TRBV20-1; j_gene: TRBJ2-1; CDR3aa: SAARGAVYNEQF
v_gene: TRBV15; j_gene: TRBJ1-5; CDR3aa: ATSRDKSPNQPQH
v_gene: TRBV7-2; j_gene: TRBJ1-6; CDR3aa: ASSTQSGDSPLH
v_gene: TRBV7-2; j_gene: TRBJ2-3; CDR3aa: ASSLVRGGDTQY
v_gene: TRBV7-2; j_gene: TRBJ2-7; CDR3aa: ASSPMTLEQY
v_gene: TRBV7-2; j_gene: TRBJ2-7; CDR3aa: ASSAIGTGLYEQY
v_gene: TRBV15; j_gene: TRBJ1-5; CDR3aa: ATSRVQGQGIYSNQPQH
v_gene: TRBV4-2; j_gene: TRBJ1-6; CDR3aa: ASSQDAGVGNSPLH
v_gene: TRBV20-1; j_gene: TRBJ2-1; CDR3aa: SATPRDRADNEQF
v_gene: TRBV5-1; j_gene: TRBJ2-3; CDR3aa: ASSLGALAGNTDTQY
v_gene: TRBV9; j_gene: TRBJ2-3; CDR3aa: ASSDREGRSDTQY
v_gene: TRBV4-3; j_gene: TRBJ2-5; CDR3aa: ASSQDASGETQY
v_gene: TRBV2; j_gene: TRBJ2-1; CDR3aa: ASSPDRGDRRNEQF
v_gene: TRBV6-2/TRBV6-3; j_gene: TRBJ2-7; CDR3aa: ASSTDRGRVEQY
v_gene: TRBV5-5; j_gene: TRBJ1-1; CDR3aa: ASSSWGGTEAF
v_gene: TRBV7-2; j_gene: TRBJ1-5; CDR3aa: ASSHGTGDQPQH
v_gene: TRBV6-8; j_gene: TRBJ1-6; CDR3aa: ASSYSGGEDNSPLH
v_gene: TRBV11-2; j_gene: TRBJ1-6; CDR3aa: ASSHGQDNSPLH
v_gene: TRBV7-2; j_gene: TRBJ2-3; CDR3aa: ASSADTLTDTQY
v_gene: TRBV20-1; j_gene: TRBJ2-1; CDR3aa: SARWQRINNEQF
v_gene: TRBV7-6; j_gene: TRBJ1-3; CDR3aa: ASSCGQDCTIY
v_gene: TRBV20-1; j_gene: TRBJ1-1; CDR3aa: SASPLGGGAVRTEAF
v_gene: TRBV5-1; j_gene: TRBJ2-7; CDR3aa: ASSGGGSRYEQY
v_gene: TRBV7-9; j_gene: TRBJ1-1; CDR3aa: ASSLPKGASTEAF
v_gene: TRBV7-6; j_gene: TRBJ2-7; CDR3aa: ASSPRTSGALLDEQY
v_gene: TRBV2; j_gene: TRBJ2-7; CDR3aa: ASSRGGVVYEQY
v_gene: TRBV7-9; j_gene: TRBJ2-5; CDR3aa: ASSLRMETQY